What follows are 12 T cell receptor beta chains derived from one specimen sequenced in a study of shared clonotypes between healthy human individuals (dated by TCRdb to 2018 to 2020). Library creation used the immunoSEQ multiplex PCR assay. TCRdb retrieved this table from immuneACCESS and kept in-frame rearrangements only. Not all clones are present; in checked studies, unresolved V genes account for under half, and no reason is known for the remainder. The sample includes 2 million to 2.5 million clones, with approximately 94% observed a single time. The ten largest account for roughly 0.13% of the sample. The sequenced sample was naive CD4+ T cells sorted from blood. This sample's cell subset or site label indicates: CD45RA+ positively selected. The receptors were sampled from a young man in good health.

This clone was found once. The chain combines TRBV9 with TRBJ2-2; 7 nucleotides agree with TRBD1. The junction had 3 bases not matched to a gene; V was cut back by 0 bases and J by 7 bases. CDR3 length equals 14 residues. The germline V gene has CDR1 SGDLS and CDR2 YYNGEE. Written as DNA, the CDR3 is TGTGCCAGCAGCGTAGCACAGGGGTTCGGGGAGCTGTTTTTT. This sequence encodes CASSVAQGFGELFF. The full variable domain, in which reference TRBV9 and TRBJ2-2 provide the parts outside the CDR3, is DSGVTQTPKHLITATGQRVTLRCSPRSGDLSVYWYQQSLDQGLQFLIQYYNGEERAKGNILERFSAQQFPDLHSELNLSSLELGDSALYFCASSVAQGFGELFFGEGSRLTVL.

The rearrangement uses TRBV5-4 and TRBJ2-3; 8 positions match TRBD2. Germline CDR1 reads SGHNT; CDR2 reads YYREEE (reference sequence). Losses at the gene ends were 4 bases for V and 1 base for J; bases not matched to a gene: 5. This CDR3 contains 15 residues. CDR3 protein: CASSPGGGRTDTQYF. In nucleotides, the CDR3 is TGTGCCAGCAGCCCGGGAGGGGGGCGCACAGATACGCAGTATTTT.

This clone was seen just once. The chain links TRBV6-1 to TRBJ1-5; D perhaps matches TRBD1 (5 bases). The length of the CDR3 is 18 residues. V was clipped by 3 bases and J by 1 base, with 19 bases between them. Germline V gene data show CDR1 as MNHNS and CDR2 as SASEGT. The CDR3 sequence: CASSDLRGKGRSNQPQHF. The CDR3 region has the DNA TGTGCCAGCAGTGACTTGAGGGGAAAAGGGAGAAGCAATCAGCCCCAGCATTTT.

The V and J genes are TRBV18 and TRBJ1-2, with D possibly being TRBD1 (5 bases). The length of the CDR3 is 14 residues. Germline CDR1 and CDR2: KGHSH and LQKENI. Between the trimmed V and J ends, which lost 6 bases and 4 bases, there was a span of 15 bases. The CDR3 nucleotides are TGTGCCAGCTCGCTCGTGACAGACCTCTATGGCTACACCTTC. This gives the protein CASSLVTDLYGYTF.

V usage is TRBV23-1 and J usage is TRBJ2-7, with D possibly being TRBD2 (5 bases). TRBV23-1 is given ORF status, its function remaining uncertain. Trimming shortened V by 0 bases and J by 4 bases, and 19 bases separated the two germline ends. The CDR3 extends over 17 amino acids. In nucleotides, the CDR3 is TGCGCCAGCAGTCAATCGCGCCAGGTCCTAAGGAGGTACGAGCAGTACTTC. Protein: CASSQSRQVLRRYEQYF.

This chain connects TRBV14 to TRBJ1-4; D is undetermined. Germline V gene lookup returns CDR1 SGHDN and CDR2 FVKESK. V dropped 1 base and J dropped 0 bases, with 6 bases sitting between them. This CDR3 region has 15 residues. The CDR3 DNA is TGTGCCAGCAGCCAAGGGGGAACAACTAATGAAAAACTGTTTTTT. This gives the protein CASSQGGTTNEKLFF.

This chain links TRBV15 with TRBJ2-7, with D unresolved. Trimming removed 4 bases from V and 3 bases from J, with 10 bases in between. The CDR3 sequence is 13 residues long. The germline CDR1 and CDR2 sequences are LNHNV and YYDKDF (reference sequence). The CDR3 region is CATSTYDRYEQYF. CDR3 DNA: TGTGCCACCAGCACTTACGACCGCTACGAGCAGTACTTC.

This rearrangement joins TRBV27 to TRBJ1-2, with TRBD1 as a possible D gene (6 bases). Germline V gene sequence: CDR1 MNHEY, CDR2 SMNVEV (reference sequence). This CDR3 comprises 14 residues. Trimming took 6 bases from V and 4 from J, leaving 15 bases between them. As DNA, the CDR3 is TGTGCCAGCAGACGTACAGGGCCCGGCTATGGCTACACCTTC. Encoded protein: CASRRTGPGYGYTF.

V is TRBV4-1 and J is TRBJ1-2, with 10 positions matching TRBD1. Germline V gene lookup returns CDR1 MGHRA and CDR2 YSYEKL. This CDR3 has 19 residues. The junction had 14 bases not matched to a gene; V was cut back by 0 bases and J by 4 bases. In DNA, the CDR3 is TGCGCCAGCAGCCAAGATCCGGGACAGGGGTTCTGGAACAGCTATGGCTACACCTTC. Protein product: CASSQDPGQGFWNSYGYTF.

The chain joins TRBV6-5 to TRBJ2-1, with 7 positions matching TRBD2. V lost 5 bases, J lost 3 bases, and 7 bases stayed unmatched. There are 15 residues in the CDR3. Per the germline V gene, CDR1 is MNHEY and CDR2 is SVGAGI. The CDR3 reads CASSLKRGVYNEQFF. CDR3 bases: TGTGCCAGCAGTCTAAAGCGGGGAGTCTACAATGAGCAGTTCTTC.

The V and J genes are TRBV12-5 and TRBJ1-1; D remains unclear. From germline, CDR1 is LGHNT and CDR2 FRNRAP. The CDR3 consists of 13 residues. V gave up 4 bases and J gave up 1 base, with 7 bases separating them. In DNA, the CDR3 is TGTGCTAGTGGTTCATGGTCGAACACTGAAGCTTTCTTT. Translating it yields CASGSWSNTEAFF.

The chain couples TRBV6-1 to TRBJ1-6, with 7 bases identical to TRBD1. CDR3 length: 14 amino acids. J gave up 9 bases and V 5 bases, and 7 bases lay outside the gene matches. From germline, CDR1 is MNHNS and CDR2 SASEGT. CDR3 coding DNA: TGTGCCAGCAGTTCCAGCAGGGGGTTTTCACCCCTCCACTTT. This sequence encodes CASSSSRGFSPLHF.